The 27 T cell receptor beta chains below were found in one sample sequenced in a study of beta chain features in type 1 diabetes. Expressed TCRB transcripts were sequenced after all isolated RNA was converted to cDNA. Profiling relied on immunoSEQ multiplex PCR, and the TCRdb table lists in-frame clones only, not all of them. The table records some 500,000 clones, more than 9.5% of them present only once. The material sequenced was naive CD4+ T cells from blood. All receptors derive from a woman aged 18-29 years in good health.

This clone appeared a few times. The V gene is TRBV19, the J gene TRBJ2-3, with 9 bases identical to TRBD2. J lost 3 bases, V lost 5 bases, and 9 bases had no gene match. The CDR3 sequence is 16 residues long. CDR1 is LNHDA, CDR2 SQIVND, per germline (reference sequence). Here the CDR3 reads CASSHLAGQRTDTQYF. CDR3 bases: TGTGCCAGTAGTCACCTAGCGGGACAGAGGACAGATACGCAGTATTTT.

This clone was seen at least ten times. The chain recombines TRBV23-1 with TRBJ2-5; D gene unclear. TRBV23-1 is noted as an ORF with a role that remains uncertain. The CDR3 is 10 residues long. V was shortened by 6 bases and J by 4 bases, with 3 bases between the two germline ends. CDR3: CASRRETQYF. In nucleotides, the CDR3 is TGCGCCAGCAGGCGAGAGACCCAGTACTTC.

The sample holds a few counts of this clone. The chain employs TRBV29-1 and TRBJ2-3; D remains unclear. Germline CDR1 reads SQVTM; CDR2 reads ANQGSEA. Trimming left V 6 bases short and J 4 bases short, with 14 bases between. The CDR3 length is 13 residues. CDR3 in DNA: TGCAGCGTAGGGCAGGTGGTAGCAGATACGCAGTATTTT. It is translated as CSVGQVVADTQYF.

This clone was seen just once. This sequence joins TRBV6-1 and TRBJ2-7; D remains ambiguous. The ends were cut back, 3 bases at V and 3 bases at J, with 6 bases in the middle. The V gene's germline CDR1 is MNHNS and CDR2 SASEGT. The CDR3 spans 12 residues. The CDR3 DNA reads TGTGCCAGCAGTGAGTTAGGCTACGAGCAGTACGTC. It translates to CASSELGYEQYV.

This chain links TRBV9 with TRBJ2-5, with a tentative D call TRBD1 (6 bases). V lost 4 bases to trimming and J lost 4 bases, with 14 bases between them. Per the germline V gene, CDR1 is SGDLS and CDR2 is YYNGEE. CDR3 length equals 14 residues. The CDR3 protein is CASSTRQGGETQYF. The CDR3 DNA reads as TGTGCCAGCAGCACCCGCCAAGGGGGAGAGACCCAGTACTTC.

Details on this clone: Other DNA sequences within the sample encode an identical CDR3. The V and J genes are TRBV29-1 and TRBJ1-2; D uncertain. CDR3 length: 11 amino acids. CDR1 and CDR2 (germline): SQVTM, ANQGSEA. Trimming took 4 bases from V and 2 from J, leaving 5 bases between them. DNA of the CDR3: TGCAGCGTTGGCGGAAACTATGGCTACACCTTC. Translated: CSVGGNYGYTF.

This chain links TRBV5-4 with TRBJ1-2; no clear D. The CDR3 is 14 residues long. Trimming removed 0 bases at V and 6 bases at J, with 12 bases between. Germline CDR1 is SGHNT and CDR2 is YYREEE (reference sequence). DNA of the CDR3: TGTGCCAGCAGCTTGGTATCCTCTAGGGATGGCTACACCTTC. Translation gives CASSLVSSRDGYTF.

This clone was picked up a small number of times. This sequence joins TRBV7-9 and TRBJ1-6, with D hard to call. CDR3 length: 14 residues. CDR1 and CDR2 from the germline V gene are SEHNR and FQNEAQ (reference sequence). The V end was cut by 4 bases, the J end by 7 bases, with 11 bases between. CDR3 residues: CASSSYLGNSPLHF. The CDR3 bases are TGTGCCAGCAGCTCTTACTTGGGGAATTCACCCCTCCACTTT.

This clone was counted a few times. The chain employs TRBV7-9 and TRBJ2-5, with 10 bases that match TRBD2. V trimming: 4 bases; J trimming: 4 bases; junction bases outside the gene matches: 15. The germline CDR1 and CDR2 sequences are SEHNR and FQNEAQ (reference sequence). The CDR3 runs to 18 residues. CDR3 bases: TGTGCCAGCAGCTCACCGGGCCTAGCGGGAGCGGAGGGAGAGACCCAGTACTTC. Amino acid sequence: CASSSPGLAGAEGETQYF. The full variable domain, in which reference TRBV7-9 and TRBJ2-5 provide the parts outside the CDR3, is DTGVSQNPRHKITKRGQNVTFRCDPISEHNRLYWYRQTLGQGPEFLTYFQNEAQLEKSRLLSDRFSAERPKGSFSTLEIQRTEQGDSAMYLCASSSPGLAGAEGETQYFGPGTRLLVL.

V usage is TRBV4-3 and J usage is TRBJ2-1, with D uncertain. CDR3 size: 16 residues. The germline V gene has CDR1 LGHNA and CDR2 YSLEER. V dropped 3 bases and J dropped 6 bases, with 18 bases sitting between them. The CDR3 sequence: CASSQRYSGSSNEQFF. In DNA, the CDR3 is TGCGCCAGCAGCCAGAGATATTCCGGATCGTCCAATGAGCAGTTCTTC.

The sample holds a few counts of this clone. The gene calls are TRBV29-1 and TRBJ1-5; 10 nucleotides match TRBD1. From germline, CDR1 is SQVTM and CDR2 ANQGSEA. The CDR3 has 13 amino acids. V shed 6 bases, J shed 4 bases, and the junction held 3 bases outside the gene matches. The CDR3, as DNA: TGCAGCGTGGGACAGGGGTATAATCAGCCCCAGCATTTT. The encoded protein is CSVGQGYNQPQHF.

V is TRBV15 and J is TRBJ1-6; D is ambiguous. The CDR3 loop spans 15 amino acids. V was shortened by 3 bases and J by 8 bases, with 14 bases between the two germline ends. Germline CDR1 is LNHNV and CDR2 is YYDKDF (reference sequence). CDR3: CATSRRQDWDSPLHF. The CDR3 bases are TGTGCCACCAGCAGGAGACAAGACTGGGATTCACCCCTCCACTTT. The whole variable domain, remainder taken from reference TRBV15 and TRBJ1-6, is DAMVIQNPRYQVTQFGKPVTLSCSQTLNHNVMYWYQQKSSQAPKLLFHYYDKDFNNEADTPDNFQSRRPNTSFCFLDIRSPGLGDTAMYLCATSRRQDWDSPLHFGNGTRLTVT.

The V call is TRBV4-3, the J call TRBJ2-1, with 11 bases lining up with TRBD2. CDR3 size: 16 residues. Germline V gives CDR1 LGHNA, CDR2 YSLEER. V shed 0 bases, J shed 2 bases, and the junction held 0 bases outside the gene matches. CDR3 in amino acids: CASSQELAGAYNEQFF. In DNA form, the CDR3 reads TGCGCCAGCAGCCAAGAACTAGCGGGAGCCTACAATGAGCAGTTCTTC.

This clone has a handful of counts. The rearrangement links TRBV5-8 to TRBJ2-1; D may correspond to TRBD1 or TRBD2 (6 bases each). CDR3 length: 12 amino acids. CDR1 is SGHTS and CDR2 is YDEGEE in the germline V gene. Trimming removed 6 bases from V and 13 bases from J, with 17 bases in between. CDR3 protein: CASTGGGGRQFF. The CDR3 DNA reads TGTGCCAGCACCGGAGGGGGAGGACGACAGTTCTTC.

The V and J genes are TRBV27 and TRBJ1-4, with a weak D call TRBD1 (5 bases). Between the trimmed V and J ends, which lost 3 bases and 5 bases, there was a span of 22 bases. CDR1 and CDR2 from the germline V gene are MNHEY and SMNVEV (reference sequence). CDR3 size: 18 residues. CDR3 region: CASSLRWDLRQRNEKLFF. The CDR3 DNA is TGTGCCAGCAGTTTGCGTTGGGACTTGCGTCAAAGGAATGAAAAACTGTTTTTT.

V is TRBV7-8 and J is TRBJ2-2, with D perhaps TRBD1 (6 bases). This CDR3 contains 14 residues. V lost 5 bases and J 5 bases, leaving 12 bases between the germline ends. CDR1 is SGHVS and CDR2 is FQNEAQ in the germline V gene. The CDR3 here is CASSPRGSTGELFF. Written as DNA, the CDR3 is TGTGCCAGCAGCCCTAGGGGGTCAACCGGGGAGCTGTTTTTT.

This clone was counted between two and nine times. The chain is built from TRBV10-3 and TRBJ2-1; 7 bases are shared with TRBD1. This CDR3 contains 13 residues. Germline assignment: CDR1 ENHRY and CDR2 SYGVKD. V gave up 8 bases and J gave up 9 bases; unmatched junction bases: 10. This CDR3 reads CAIQRQGGREQFF. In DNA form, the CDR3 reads TGTGCCATCCAACGACAGGGCGGTCGTGAGCAGTTCTTC.

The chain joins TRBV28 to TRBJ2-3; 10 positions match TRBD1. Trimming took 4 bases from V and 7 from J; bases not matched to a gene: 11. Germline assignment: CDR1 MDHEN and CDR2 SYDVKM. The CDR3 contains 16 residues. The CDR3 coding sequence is TGTGCCAGCAGTTCCGCGGGCCGGACAGGGGGAAATACGCAGTATTTT. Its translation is CASSSAGRTGGNTQYF.

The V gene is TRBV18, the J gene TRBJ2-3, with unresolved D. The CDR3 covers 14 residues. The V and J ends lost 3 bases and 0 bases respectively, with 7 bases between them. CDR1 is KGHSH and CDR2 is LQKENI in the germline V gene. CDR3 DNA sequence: TGTGCCAGCTCACCGGCAGCCAGCACAGATACGCAGTATTTT. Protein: CASSPAASTDTQYF.

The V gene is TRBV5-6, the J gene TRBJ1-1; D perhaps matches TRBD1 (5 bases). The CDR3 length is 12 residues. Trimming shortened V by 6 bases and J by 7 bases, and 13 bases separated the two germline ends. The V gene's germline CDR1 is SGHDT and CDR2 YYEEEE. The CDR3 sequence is CASNYGRGEAFF. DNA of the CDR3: TGTGCCAGCAACTATGGGAGGGGTGAAGCTTTCTTT.

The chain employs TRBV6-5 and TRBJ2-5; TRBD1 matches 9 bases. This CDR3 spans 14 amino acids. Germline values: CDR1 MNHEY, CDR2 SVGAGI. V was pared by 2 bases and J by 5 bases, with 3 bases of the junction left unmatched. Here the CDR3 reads CASSYRTGEETQYF. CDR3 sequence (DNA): TGTGCCAGCAGTTACCGGACAGGGGAGGAGACCCAGTACTTC.

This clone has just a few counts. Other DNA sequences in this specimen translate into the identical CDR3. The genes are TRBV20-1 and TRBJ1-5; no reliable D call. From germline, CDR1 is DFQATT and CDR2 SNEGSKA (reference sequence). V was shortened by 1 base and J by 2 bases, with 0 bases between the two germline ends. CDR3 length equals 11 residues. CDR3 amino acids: CSARGNQPQHF. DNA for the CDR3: TGCAGTGCTAGAGGCAATCAGCCCCAGCATTTT.

CDR3 coding DNA: TGCGCCAGCAGCCAAGAGGCAGGGGTCGGCAATAATTCACCCCTCCACTTT. This codes for CASSQEAGVGNNSPLHF. This chain uses TRBV4-1 with TRBJ1-6, with D possibly TRBD1 on 6 matching bases. V lost 0 bases to trimming and J lost 5 bases, with 14 bases between them. The CDR3 is made up of 17 amino acids. Germline V lookup: CDR1 MGHRA, CDR2 YSYEKL.

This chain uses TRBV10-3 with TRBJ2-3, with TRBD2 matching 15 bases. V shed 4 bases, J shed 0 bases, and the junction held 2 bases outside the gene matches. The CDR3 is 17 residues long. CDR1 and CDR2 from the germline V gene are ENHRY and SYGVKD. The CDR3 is CAISAGLAGGSTDTQYF. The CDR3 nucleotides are TGTGCCATCAGTGCGGGACTAGCGGGGGGAAGCACAGATACGCAGTATTTT.

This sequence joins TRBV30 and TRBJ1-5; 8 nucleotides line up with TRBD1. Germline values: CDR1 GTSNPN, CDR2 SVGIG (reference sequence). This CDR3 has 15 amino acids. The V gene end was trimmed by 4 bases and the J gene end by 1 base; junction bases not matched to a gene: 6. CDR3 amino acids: CAWNDRGRSNQPQHF. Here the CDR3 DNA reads TGTGCCTGGAACGACAGGGGTCGGAGCAATCAGCCCCAGCATTTT.

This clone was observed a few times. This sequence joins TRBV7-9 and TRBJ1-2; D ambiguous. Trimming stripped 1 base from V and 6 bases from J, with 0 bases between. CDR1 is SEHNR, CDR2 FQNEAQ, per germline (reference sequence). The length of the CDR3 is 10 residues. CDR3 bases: TGTGCCAGCAGCTTAGATGGCTACACCTTC. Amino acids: CASSLDGYTF.

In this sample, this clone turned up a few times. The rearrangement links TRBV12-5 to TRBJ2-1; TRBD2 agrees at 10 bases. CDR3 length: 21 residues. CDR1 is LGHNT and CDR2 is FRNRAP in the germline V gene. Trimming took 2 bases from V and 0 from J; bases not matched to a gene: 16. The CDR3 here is CASGLSREVTSGTHSYNEQFF. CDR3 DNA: TGTGCTAGTGGTTTGTCAAGGGAAGTCACTAGCGGGACCCACTCCTACAATGAGCAGTTCTTC.